This TCR beta chain was captured in a study of T cells in Graves' hyperthyroidism and ophthalmopathy. Study in general: It was at initial diagnosis, before any treatment, that peripheral blood was collected. General study results and limits: The blood repertoire included most of the expanded thyroid clonotypes above 0.001.

TCR beta CDR3 regions were amplified from RNA. The study used the HTBI primer set for a first-round RT-PCR of the TCR CDR3. MiXCR, run by TCRdb on the multiplex PCR reads, gives a single entry per CDR3 protein. The sample records around 300,000 distinct CDR3 sequences, roughly a fifth being singletons. Of note for this clonotype: What it binds is not known. At one boundary the junction diverges from the germline segment, which might be a read error.

Germline V CDR1 and CDR2: SSHAT, FNYEAQ (reference sequence). The CDR3 consists of 14 residues. A patient was excluded if there was uncontrolled infection, other autoimmune disease, pregnancy or lactation. Sequencing used blood. The source is a man aged 45-65 years with Graves' ophthalmopathy. The genes are TRBV7-7 and TRBJ2-5, with 7 bases lining up with TRBD1. The CDR3 loop reads CASSLEGTEETQYF. The CDR3 coding sequence is TGTGCTAGCAGCTTAGAGGGGACAGAAGAGACCCAGTACTTC.